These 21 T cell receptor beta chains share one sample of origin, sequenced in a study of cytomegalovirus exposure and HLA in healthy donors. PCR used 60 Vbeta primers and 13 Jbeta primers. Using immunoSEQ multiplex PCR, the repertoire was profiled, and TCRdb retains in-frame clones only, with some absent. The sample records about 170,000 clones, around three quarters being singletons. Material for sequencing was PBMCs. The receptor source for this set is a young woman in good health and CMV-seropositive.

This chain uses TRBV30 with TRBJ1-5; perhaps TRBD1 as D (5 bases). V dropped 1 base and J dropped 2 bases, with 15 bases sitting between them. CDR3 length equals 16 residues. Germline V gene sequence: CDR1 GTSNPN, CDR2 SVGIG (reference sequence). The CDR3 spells CAWSAIGARGNQPQHF. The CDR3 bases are TGTGCCTGGAGTGCCATAGGGGCCAGGGGCAATCAGCCCCAGCATTTT. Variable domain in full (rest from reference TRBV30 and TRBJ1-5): SQTIHQWPATLVQPVGSPLSLECTVEGTSNPNLYWYRQAAGRGLQLLFYSVGIGQISSEVPQNLSASRPQDRQFILSSKKLLLSDSGFYLCAWSAIGARGNQPQHFGDGTRLSIL.

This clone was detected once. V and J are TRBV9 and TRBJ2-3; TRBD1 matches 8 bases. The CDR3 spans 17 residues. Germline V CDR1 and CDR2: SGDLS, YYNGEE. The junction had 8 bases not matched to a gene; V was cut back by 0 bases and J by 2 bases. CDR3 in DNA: TGTGCCAGCAGCGTAGCGGCAGGGGGCGCACACACAGATACGCAGTATTTT. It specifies CASSVAAGGAHTDTQYF.

In nucleotides, the CDR3 is TGCGCCAGCAGCCAAGCCCCGACAGAGCGAGGCTACACCTTC. Translating gives CASSQAPTERGYTF. This chain uses TRBV4-3 with TRBJ1-2; possible D gene TRBD1, 5 bases. The CDR3 has 14 amino acids. Germline CDR1 and CDR2: LGHNA and YSLEER. Trimming left V 1 base short and J 8 bases short, with 14 bases between.

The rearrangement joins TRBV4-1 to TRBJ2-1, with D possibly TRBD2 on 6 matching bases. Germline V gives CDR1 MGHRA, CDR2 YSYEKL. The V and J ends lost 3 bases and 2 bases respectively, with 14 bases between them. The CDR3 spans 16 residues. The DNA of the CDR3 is TGCGCCAGCAGCCAGCAAATTAGCGGTGCCTACAATGAGCAGTTCTTC. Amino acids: CASSQQISGAYNEQFF.

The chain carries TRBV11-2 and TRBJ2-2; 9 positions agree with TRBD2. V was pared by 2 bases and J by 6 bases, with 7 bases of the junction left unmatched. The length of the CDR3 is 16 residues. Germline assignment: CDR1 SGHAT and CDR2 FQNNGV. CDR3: CASSLRSGRSSGELFF. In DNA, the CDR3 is TGTGCCAGCAGCTTACGCAGCGGGAGGTCGTCCGGGGAGCTGTTTTTT.

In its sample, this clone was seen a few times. The chain's CDR3 is CASRTGIGPDTQYF. CDR3 bases: TGTGCCAGCAGGACAGGGATTGGACCAGATACGCAGTATTTT. The chain has TRBV28 and TRBJ2-3; TRBD1 agrees at 7 bases. The CDR3 is 14 amino acids. V lost 6 bases, J lost 4 bases, and 7 bases stayed unmatched. Germline V lookup: CDR1 MDHEN, CDR2 SYDVKM.

In DNA, the CDR3 is TGTGCCAGTAGTATTATCCAGGCTCCAAGTCAGCCCCAGCATTTT. It yields the protein CASSIIQAPSQPQHF. The chain carries TRBV19 and TRBJ1-5; D not certain. Per the germline V gene, CDR1 is LNHDA and CDR2 is SQIVND (reference sequence). The CDR3 is 15 amino acids. V lost 3 bases and J 6 bases, leaving 15 bases between the germline ends.

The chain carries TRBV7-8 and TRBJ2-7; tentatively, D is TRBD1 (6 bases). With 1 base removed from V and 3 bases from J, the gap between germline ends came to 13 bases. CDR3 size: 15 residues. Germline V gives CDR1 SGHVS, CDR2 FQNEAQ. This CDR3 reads CASSLGTAPNYEQYF. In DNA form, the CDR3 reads TGTGCCAGCAGCTTAGGGACAGCCCCGAACTACGAGCAGTACTTC.

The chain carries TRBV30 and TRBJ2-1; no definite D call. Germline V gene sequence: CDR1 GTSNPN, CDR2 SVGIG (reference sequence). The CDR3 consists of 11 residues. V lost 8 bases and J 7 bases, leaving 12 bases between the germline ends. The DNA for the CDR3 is TGTGCCCGAGCGTCATATAATGAGCAGTTCTTC. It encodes CARASYNEQFF.

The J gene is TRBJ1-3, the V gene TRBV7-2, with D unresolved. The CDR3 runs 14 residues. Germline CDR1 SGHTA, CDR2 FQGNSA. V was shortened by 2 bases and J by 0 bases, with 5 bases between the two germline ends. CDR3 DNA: TGTGCCAGCAGCTTATCTTCCTCTGGAAACACCATATATTTT. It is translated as CASSLSSSGNTIYF.

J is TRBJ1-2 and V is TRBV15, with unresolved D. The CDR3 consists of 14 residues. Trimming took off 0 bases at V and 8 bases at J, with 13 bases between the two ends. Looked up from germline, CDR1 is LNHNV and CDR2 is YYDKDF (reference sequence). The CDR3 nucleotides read TGTGCCACCAGCAGAGAGTCTGCAACGGGGGGCTACACCTTC. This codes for CATSRESATGGYTF.

The CDR3 sequence is CASSPEGVDYGYTF. The CDR3 bases are TGCGCCAGCAGCCCTGAGGGGGTGGACTATGGCTACACCTTC. The rearrangement joins TRBV5-1 to TRBJ1-2; D might be TRBD1 (6 bases). V lost 4 bases to trimming and J lost 3 bases, with 13 bases between them. Germline lookup yields CDR1 SGHRS and CDR2 YFSETQ. The CDR3 covers 14 residues.

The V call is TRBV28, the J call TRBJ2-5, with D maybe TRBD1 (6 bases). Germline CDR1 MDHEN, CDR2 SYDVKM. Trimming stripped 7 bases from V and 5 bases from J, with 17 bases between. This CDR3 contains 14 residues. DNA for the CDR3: TGTGCCAGCACCACCTCCCAGGGGTTTGAGACCCAGTACTTC. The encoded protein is CASTTSQGFETQYF.

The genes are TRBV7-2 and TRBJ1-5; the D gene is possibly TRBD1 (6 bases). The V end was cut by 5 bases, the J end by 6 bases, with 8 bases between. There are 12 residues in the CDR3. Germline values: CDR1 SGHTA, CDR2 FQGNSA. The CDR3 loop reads CASSEGGQPQHF. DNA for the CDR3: TGTGCCAGCAGCGAAGGGGGTCAGCCCCAGCATTTT.

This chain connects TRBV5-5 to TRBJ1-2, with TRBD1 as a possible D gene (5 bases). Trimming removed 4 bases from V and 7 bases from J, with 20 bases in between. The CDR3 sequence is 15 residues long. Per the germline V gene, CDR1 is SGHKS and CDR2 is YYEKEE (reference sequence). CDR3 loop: CASSGGDFLASGYTF. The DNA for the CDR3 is TGTGCCAGCAGCGGGGGGGACTTCCTAGCCAGTGGCTACACCTTC.

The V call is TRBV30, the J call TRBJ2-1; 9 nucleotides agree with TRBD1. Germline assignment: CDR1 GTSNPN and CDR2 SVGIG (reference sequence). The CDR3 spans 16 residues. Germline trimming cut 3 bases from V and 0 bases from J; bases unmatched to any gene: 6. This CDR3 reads CAWRGRTGASYNEQFF. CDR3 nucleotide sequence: TGTGCCTGGAGGGGCCGGACAGGGGCCTCCTACAATGAGCAGTTCTTC.

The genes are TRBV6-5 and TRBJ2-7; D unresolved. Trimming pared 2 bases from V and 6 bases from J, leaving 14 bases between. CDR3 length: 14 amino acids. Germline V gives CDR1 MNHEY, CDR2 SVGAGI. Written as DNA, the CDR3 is TGTGCCAGCAGTTACGGTCCTGTGAGGCCCGAGCAGTACTTC. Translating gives CASSYGPVRPEQYF.

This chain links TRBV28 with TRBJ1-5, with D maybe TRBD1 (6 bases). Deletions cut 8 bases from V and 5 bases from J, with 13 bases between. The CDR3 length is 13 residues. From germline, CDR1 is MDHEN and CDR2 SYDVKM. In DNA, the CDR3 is TGTGCCAGCCTGGACAGTCTAGATCAGCCCCAGCATTTT. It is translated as CASLDSLDQPQHF.

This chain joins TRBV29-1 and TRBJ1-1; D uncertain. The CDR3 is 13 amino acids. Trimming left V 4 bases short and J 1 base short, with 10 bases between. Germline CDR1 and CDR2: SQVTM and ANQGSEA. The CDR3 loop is CSVVQVWNTEAFF. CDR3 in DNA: TGCAGCGTTGTGCAGGTGTGGAACACTGAAGCTTTCTTT.

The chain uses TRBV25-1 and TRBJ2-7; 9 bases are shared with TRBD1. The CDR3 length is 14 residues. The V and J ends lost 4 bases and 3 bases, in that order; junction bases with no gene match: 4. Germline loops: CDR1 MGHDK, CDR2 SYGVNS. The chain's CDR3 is CASSAGQGDYEQYF. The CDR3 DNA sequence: TGTGCCAGCAGTGCGGGACAGGGAGACTACGAGCAGTACTTC.

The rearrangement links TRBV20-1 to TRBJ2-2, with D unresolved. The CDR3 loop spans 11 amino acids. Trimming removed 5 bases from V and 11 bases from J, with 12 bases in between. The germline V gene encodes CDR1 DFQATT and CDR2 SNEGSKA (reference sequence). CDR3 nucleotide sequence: TGCAGTGCTCTTAGATCGGGTGAGCTGTTTTTT. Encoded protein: CSALRSGELFF.